The entry below describes one TCR beta chain. This sample was included in a study of T cells after yellow fever vaccination. There are 17 residues in the CDR3. In germline, CDR1 is SGHNT, CDR2 YENEEA. With V trimmed by 5 bases and J by 2 bases, 9 bases remained unmatched. TCRdb reprocessed the 5' RACE reads with MiXCR, giving one entry per CDR3 protein. Of a few hundred thousand distinct CDR3 sequences listed, 3.6% are singletons. The sample in question was PBMCs, obtained on the day of the yellow fever booster vaccination. J is TRBJ2-1 and V is TRBV11-3; 10 bases line up with TRBD1. The sequence came from a man between 18 and 35 years old who received the YFV17D yellow fever vaccine. The CDR3 nucleotides read TGTGCCAGCAGCGGCAGGACCGGGACAGGGGCCTACAATGAGCAGTTCTTC. Translation gives CASSGRTGTGAYNEQFF.